A selection of T cell receptor beta chains follows, all from one sample in a study of T-cell reconstitution after alpha-beta-depleted transplantation in children. Each CDR3 protein gets one entry after TCRdb re-called the PCR reads with MiXCR. The sample records fewer than 350,000 distinct CDR3 sequences, roughly a tenth being singletons. The material sequenced was PBMCs, taken before TCRalphabeta/CD19-depleted stem cell transplant. These receptors originate from a boy under two years old with acute myeloid leukemia, due to receive a stem cell transplant. Each CDR3 is given with its conserved first and last residue. Each record gives: J gene, V gene, clone size, CDR3 protein. Where a row states a size, it is once, few, many or the class of an expanded clone; other rows omit it.

J: TRBJ1-4
V: TRBV27
size: many
CDR3: CASSGVTGSNEKLFF

J: TRBJ1-3
V: TRBV28
size: .
CDR3: CASSLWGRPSLSGNTIYF

J: TRBJ2-3
V: TRBV4-2
size: few
CDR3: CASMASGGSTDTQYF

J: TRBJ2-7
V: TRBV29-1
size: many
CDR3: CSVEDPDRGHNYEQYF

J: TRBJ1-6
V: TRBV6-1
size: few
CDR3: CASRVEGAKSPLHF

J: TRBJ1-1
V: TRBV7-9
size: .
CDR3: CASSSGTGGHEDTEAFF

J: TRBJ2-1
V: TRBV12-3/TRBV12-4
size: .
CDR3: CASSLGTRALDEQFF

J: TRBJ2-2
V: TRBV12-3/TRBV12-4
size: many
CDR3: CASSLGRGGELFF

J: TRBJ2-1
V: TRBV25-1
size: many
CDR3: CASSEYLTSGGDYNEQFF

J: TRBJ2-7
V: TRBV18
size: .
CDR3: CASSPPGRQNSYEQYF

J: TRBJ2-7
V: TRBV20-1
size: .
CDR3: CCARGGWSGGLYEQYF

J: TRBJ1-4
V: TRBV9
size: many
CDR3: CASCWSRDRGSRTGEKLFF

J: TRBJ2-2
V: TRBV11-2
size: many
CDR3: CASSLDPGGDGELFF

J: TRBJ2-7
V: TRBV28
size: many
CDR3: CASSWASGRAPYEQYF

J: TRBJ2-1
V: TRBV4-3
size: many
CDR3: CASSQDQVGSGTYNEQFF

J: TRBJ2-7
V: TRBV5-1
size: many
CDR3: CASSLVTSGGSYEQYF

J: TRBJ2-5
V: TRBV7-9
size: many
CDR3: CASSLEQQGETQYF

J: TRBJ1-6
V: TRBV5-1
size: few
CDR3: CASSSETGMNNSPLHF

J: TRBJ2-3
V: TRBV20-1
size: many
CDR3: CSVRTVSDTQYF

J: TRBJ2-5
V: TRBV5-1
size: many
CDR3: CASRQGAGTQYF

J: TRBJ2-6
V: TRBV4-1
size: many
CDR3: CASSPGQGIGSGANVLTF

J: TRBJ1-2
V: TRBV29-1
size: many
CDR3: CSVGSTVYGYTF

J: TRBJ2-1
V: TRBV4-1
size: many
CDR3: CASSQDQWGAGKVGQFF

J: TRBJ2-5
V: TRBV5-1
size: many
CDR3: CASSTGPVSEETQYF

J: TRBJ1-5
V: TRBV7-2
size: many
CDR3: CASSLVPGWDNQPQHF